This TCR beta chain was sequenced for a study of OX40 agonist ivuxolimab in advanced cancers. Study outcomes and limitations: It was also the case that some nonresponders had low normalized T-cell clonal expansion.

Trimming took 1 base from V and 2 from J, leaving 9 bases between them. From germline, CDR1 is ENHRY and CDR2 SYGVKD. There are 15 residues in the CDR3. Patients were ineligible given autoimmune disease history or systemic immunosuppression. A word on this clone: Antigen specificity is unknown.

TCRdb's table, derived via immunoSEQ multiplex PCR, lists solely in-frame clones and lacks some. Of 75,000 to 100,000 clones listed, approximately 88% are singletons. Sequencing was performed on CD4+ or CD8+ T cells sorted from blood, taken in a trial of the OX40 agonist ivuxolimab. This TCR was recovered from an adult with an advanced solid tumor such as melanoma, head and neck, liver or kidney cancer. The chain combines TRBV10-3 with TRBJ1-3, with D perhaps matching TRBD1 (5 bases). CDR3 nucleotides: TGTGCCATCAGTGAGTTCAGGGAAACTGGAAACACCATATATTTT. This gives the protein CAISEFRETGNTIYF.